Shown below are 11 T cell receptor beta chains from a single sample sequenced in a study of OX40 agonist ivuxolimab in advanced cancers. The table came from immunoSEQ multiplex PCR; TCRdb's copy has only in-frame clones and leaves some out. The profile shows 55,000 to 85,000 clones, 80% to 95% of them singletons. The sequencing used CD4+ or CD8+ T cells sorted from blood, collected in a trial of the OX40 agonist ivuxolimab. The receptors shown here come from an adult with an advanced solid tumor such as melanoma, head and neck, liver or kidney cancer.

This clone was detected only a few times. The chain joins TRBV10-3 to TRBJ1-1; 8 bases are shared with TRBD1. Germline V lookup: CDR1 ENHRY, CDR2 SYGVKD. V shed 10 bases, J shed 1 base, and the junction held 5 bases outside the gene matches. The CDR3 sequence is 13 residues long. The CDR3 nucleotides are TGTGCCAGCCTCAGGGGGCCGAACACTGAAGCTTTCTTT. Its translation: CASLRGPNTEAFF.

This chain joins TRBV19 and TRBJ1-1; D remains unclear. The V gene lost 0 bases and the J gene lost 4 bases, with 12 bases spanning the gap. This CDR3 region has 15 residues. Per germline, CDR1 LNHDA and CDR2 SQIVND (reference sequence). For the CDR3, the DNA is TGTGCCAGTAGTATAGAGCCGGGATTGGGCACTGAAGCTTTCTTT. Translated: CASSIEPGLGTEAFF.

The genes are TRBV7-9 and TRBJ2-5, with TRBD2 identical over 9 bases. The CDR3 runs to 14 residues. Germline loops: CDR1 SEHNR, CDR2 FQNEAQ (reference sequence). The V segment lost 10 bases and the J segment 6 bases; nucleotides outside the gene matches: 12. The CDR3 DNA sequence: TGTGCCACCTTGTCTGCGGGGGGGCGGCAGACCCAGTACTTC. Encoded protein: CATLSAGGRQTQYF.

V gene TRBV6-1 combines with J gene TRBJ1-2; D ambiguous. The germline gives CDR1 MNHNS, CDR2 SASEGT. This CDR3 contains 11 residues. The V gene lost 5 bases and the J gene lost 6 bases, with 7 bases spanning the gap. As DNA, the CDR3 is TGTGCCAGCAGTTTTGGCGATGGCTACACCTTC. This encodes CASSFGDGYTF.

This rearrangement joins TRBV9 to TRBJ2-3; D is perhaps TRBD2 (6 bases). V was clipped by 4 bases and J by 3 bases, with 18 bases between them. This CDR3 comprises 16 residues. CDR1 is SGDLS, CDR2 YYNGEE, per germline. DNA of the CDR3: TGTGCCAGCAGCCCCTCGTTGTGGGGGGTAACAGATACGCAGTATTTT. Protein sequence: CASSPSLWGVTDTQYF. The complete variable domain, with remaining parts taken from reference TRBV9 and TRBJ2-3, reads DSGVTQTPKHLITATGQRVTLRCSPRSGDLSVYWYQQSLDQGLQFLIQYYNGEERAKGNILERFSAQQFPDLHSELNLSSLELGDSALYFCASSPSLWGVTDTQYFGPGTRLTVL.

The chain links TRBV7-6 to TRBJ1-4; D call uncertain. Germline values: CDR1 SGHVS, CDR2 FNYEAQ. This CDR3 is built from 16 residues. Trimming shortened V by 1 base and J by 0 bases, and 9 bases separated the two germline ends. The CDR3 DNA follows: TGTGCCAGCAGCTTAGTGGTTTCCGCAACTAATGAAAAACTGTTTTTT. It codes for CASSLVVSATNEKLFF.

The chain employs TRBV18 and TRBJ1-6; a weak D match, TRBD1 (5 bases). V lost 5 bases and J 8 bases, leaving 19 bases between the germline ends. The germline V gene has CDR1 KGHSH and CDR2 LQKENI. This CDR3 is 16 amino acids long. The CDR3: CASSFITQGGDSPLHF. Written as DNA, the CDR3 is TGTGCCAGCTCATTTATCACCCAGGGAGGGGATTCACCCCTCCACTTT.

V usage is TRBV27 and J usage is TRBJ2-1; possible D gene TRBD2, 5 bases. From germline, CDR1 is MNHEY and CDR2 SMNVEV (reference sequence). V lost 4 bases, J lost 7 bases, and 14 bases lay in between. The CDR3 has 14 amino acids. The chain's CDR3 is CASSSTGVGNEQFF. The DNA for the CDR3 is TGTGCCAGCAGTTCGACCGGGGTGGGGAATGAGCAGTTCTTC.

About this clone itself: Additional DNA sequences in this sample encode the identical CDR3. The chain joins TRBV5-6 to TRBJ1-5; D is perhaps TRBD1 (5 bases). CDR1 is SGHDT and CDR2 is YYEEEE in the germline V gene. V was clipped by 3 bases and J by 2 bases, with 9 bases between them. The CDR3 covers 14 residues. The CDR3 sequence: CASSSGGGNQPQHF. The CDR3, as DNA: TGTGCCAGCAGCTCCGGGGGTGGCAATCAGCCCCAGCATTTT.

The J gene is TRBJ2-7, the V gene TRBV2; D gene uncertain. This CDR3 is built from 15 residues. V lost 1 base to trimming and J lost 1 base, with 11 bases between them. The germline CDR1 and CDR2 sequences are SNHLY and FYNNEI. DNA of the CDR3: TGTGCCAGCAGTGAAGGTGGCAGCTATTCCTACGAGCAGTACTTC. Its translation: CASSEGGSYSYEQYF.

The genes are TRBV10-1 and TRBJ2-3; no reliable D call. The CDR3 length is 14 residues. V was pared by 3 bases and J by 0 bases, with 7 bases between. CDR1 WNHNN and CDR2 SYGVQD come from the germline V gene (reference sequence). CDR3 DNA: TGCGCCAGCAGTGATCCGGCTAGCACAGATACGCAGTATTTT. Protein product: CASSDPASTDTQYF.